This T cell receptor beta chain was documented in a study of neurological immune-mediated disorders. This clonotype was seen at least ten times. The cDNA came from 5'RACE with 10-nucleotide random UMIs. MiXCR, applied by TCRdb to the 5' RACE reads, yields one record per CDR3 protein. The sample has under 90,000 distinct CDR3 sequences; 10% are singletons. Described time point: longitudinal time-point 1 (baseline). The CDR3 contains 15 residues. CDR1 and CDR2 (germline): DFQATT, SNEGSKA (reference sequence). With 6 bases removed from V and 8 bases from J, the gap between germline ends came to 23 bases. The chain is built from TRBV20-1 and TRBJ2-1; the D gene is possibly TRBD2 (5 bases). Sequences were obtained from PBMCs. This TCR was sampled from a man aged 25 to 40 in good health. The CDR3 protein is CSAPRGAVPGDEQFF. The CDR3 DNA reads TGCAGTGCCCCCCGGGGAGCGGTGCCCGGGGATGAGCAGTTCTTC.